Following are 20 T cell receptor beta chains from one sample sequenced in a study of regulatory T cells in long-lasting Graves disease. Library construction for TCR beta used iRepertoire HTBI primers and Arm-PCR of CDR3 regions. TCRdb called the multiplex PCR reads again in MiXCR, with one record for every CDR3 protein. The repertoire consists of almost 450,000 distinct CDR3 sequences, with 15% to 20% occurring once and the leading ten covering about 10%. Sample time point: newly diagnosed GD, antithyroid drugs for less than 3 months. Extracted PBMC RNA gave rise to the TCR library. This sample was shared with a second study, whose subject was T cells in Graves' hyperthyroidism and ophthalmopathy.

The sequenced sample was peripheral blood mononuclear cells (PBMCs), obtained at new diagnosis, from a patient treated with antithyroid drugs. The receptor set was obtained from a woman aged 25 to 39 with Graves disease.

This clonotype was detected many times. One end of the junction is discordant with germline, which a read error may explain. V gene TRBV7-6 combines with J gene TRBJ2-7; D gene ambiguous. CDR3 length: 14 amino acids. The germline V gene encodes CDR1 SGHVS and CDR2 FNYEAQ. CDR3 DNA sequence: TGTGCCAGCAGCGTAGCCTTTTTAGACCACGAGCAGTACTTC. This encodes CASSVAFLDHEQYF. The full variable domain, its missing parts supplied by reference TRBV7-6 and TRBJ2-7, is GAGVSQSPRYKVTKRGQDVALRCDPISGHVSLYWYRQALGQGPEFLTYFNYEAQQDKSGLPNDRFSAERPEGSISTLTIQRTEQRDSAMYRCASSVAFLDHEQYFGPGTRLTVT.

This clonotype occurred many times. The CDR3 reads CASSPLGDRETQYF. DNA for the CDR3: TGTGCCAGCAGCCCCCTGGGGGATAGGGAGACCCAGTACTTC. This rearrangement joins TRBV9 to TRBJ2-5; D is perhaps TRBD1 or TRBD2 (5 bases each). With 4 bases removed from V and 5 bases from J, the gap between germline ends came to 15 bases. The V gene's germline CDR1 is SGDLS and CDR2 YYNGEE. This CDR3 is built from 14 residues.

There are many counts of this clonotype. The chain uses TRBV12-3 or TRBV12-4 and TRBJ2-1; 9 nucleotides match TRBD1. This CDR3 is 13 amino acids long. V was clipped by 6 bases and J by 8 bases; unmatched bases: 5. The CDR3 reads CASRITGGDEQFF. DNA for the CDR3: TGTGCCAGCAGAATAACAGGGGGCGATGAGCAGTTCTTC.

This clonotype was detected a few times. This chain joins TRBV27 and TRBJ1-5; D remains unclear. The CDR3 sequence is 15 residues long. CDR1 is MNHEY, CDR2 SMNVEV, per germline (reference sequence). V gave up 4 bases and J gave up 4 bases, with 14 bases separating them. The CDR3 spells CASSWTAHPNQPQHF. The CDR3, as DNA: TGTGCCAGCAGTTGGACGGCACACCCTAATCAGCCCCAGCATTTT.

This clonotype turned up a few times. The J gene is TRBJ1-2, the V gene TRBV29-1; 7 positions match TRBD1. CDR1 and CDR2 (germline): SQVTM, ANQGSEA. The CDR3 spans 13 residues. J gave up 5 bases and V 4 bases, and 7 bases lay outside the gene matches. The CDR3 reads CSVVGTVGYGYTF. The CDR3 region has the DNA TGCAGCGTTGTCGGGACAGTAGGATATGGCTACACCTTC. The entire variable domain, with the rest obtained from reference TRBV29-1 and TRBJ1-2, is as follows: SAVISQKPSRDICQRGTSLTIQCQVDSQVTMMFWYRQQPGQSLTLIATANQGSEATYESGFVIDKFPISRPNLTFSTLTVSNMSPEDSSIYLCSVVGTVGYGYTFGSGTRLTVV.

V and J are TRBV14 and TRBJ2-7, with D unresolved. This CDR3 spans 11 amino acids. V lost 5 bases and J 4 bases, leaving 6 bases between the germline ends. Per germline, CDR1 SGHDN and CDR2 FVKESK. The CDR3 nucleotides are TGTGCCAGCAGCGACCAATACGAGCAGTACTTC. This codes for CASSDQYEQYF.

The V call is TRBV5-1, the J call TRBJ2-2; D is uncertain. Trimming removed 6 bases from V and 6 bases from J, with 6 bases in between. The CDR3 loop spans 11 amino acids. Germline assignment: CDR1 SGHRS and CDR2 YFSETQ. The CDR3 is CASTRSGELFF. The DNA for the CDR3 is TGCGCCAGCACTCGCTCCGGGGAGCTGTTTTTT.

The chain combines TRBV4-2 with TRBJ1-6; D gene ambiguous. Trimming left V 0 bases short and J 14 bases short, with 14 bases between. The CDR3 loop spans 14 amino acids. Germline V gene sequence: CDR1 LGHNA, CDR2 YNFKEQ. The CDR3 DNA reads as TGTGCCAGCAGCCAAGATTTCCAGGCCTTATCCCTCCACTTT. It yields the protein CASSQDFQALSLHF.

This sequence joins TRBV7-6 and TRBJ1-1; no definite D call. This CDR3 spans 13 amino acids. The germline CDR1 and CDR2 sequences are SGHVS and FNYEAQ. V was cut by 5 bases and J by 3 bases, with 10 bases left in between. The chain's CDR3 is CASSPTEYTEAFF. The CDR3 region has the DNA TGTGCCAGCAGCCCTACAGAGTACACTGAAGCTTTCTTT.

This clonotype was recorded at least ten times. This rearrangement joins TRBV3-1 to TRBJ1-5, with D uncertain. The CDR3 is 13 residues long. V gave up 0 bases and J gave up 6 bases, with 6 bases separating them. Germline V CDR1 and CDR2: LGHDT, YNNKEL (reference sequence). DNA of the CDR3: TGTGCCAGCAGCCAAGATACTGCTCAGCCCCAGCATTTT. This codes for CASSQDTAQPQHF.

The V gene is TRBV15, the J gene TRBJ1-6; TRBD1 aligns across 8 bases. Unmatched junction bases numbered 6, after V lost 5 bases and J lost 6 bases. Looked up from germline, CDR1 is LNHNV and CDR2 is YYDKDF (reference sequence). The CDR3 runs to 15 residues. This CDR3 is CATSARTGSNSPLHF. CDR3 DNA: TGTGCCACCAGCGCTCGGACAGGGAGTAATTCACCCCTCCACTTT. The full variable domain, completed using reference TRBV15 and TRBJ1-6, is DAMVIQNPRYQVTQFGKPVTLSCSQTLNHNVMYWYQQKSSQAPKLLFHYYDKDFNNEADTPDNFQSRRPNTSFCFLDIRSPGLGDTAMYLCATSARTGSNSPLHFGNGTRLTVT.

This clonotype has more than one count but fewer than ten. One base away lies a much larger clone, so this may be a sequencing read error. This chain uses TRBV7-2 with TRBJ2-7; 9 bases fit TRBD2. CDR3 length equals 14 residues. Trimming took 5 bases from V and 3 from J; bases not matched to a gene: 5. Per the germline V gene, CDR1 is SGHTA and CDR2 is FQGNSA. This chain's CDR3 is CASSGGLAGYEQYF. The DNA of the CDR3 is TGTGCCAGCAGCGGGGGACTAGCTGGCTACGAGCAGTACTTC.

In its sample, this clonotype was seen many times. CDR3 sequence (DNA): TGTGCCAGCAGTTTTTTGGACAGGGCGACCTCTGGGGCCAACGTCCTGACTTTC. Translating it yields CASSFLDRATSGANVLTF. This chain joins TRBV28 and TRBJ2-6; 8 bases match TRBD1. CDR3 length equals 18 residues. Germline V lookup: CDR1 MDHEN, CDR2 SYDVKM. V was clipped by 3 bases and J by 0 bases; unmatched bases: 7.

There are many counts of this clonotype. The rearrangement links TRBV24-1 to TRBJ2-3; no definite D call. This CDR3 has 11 amino acids. Germline V gives CDR1 KGHDR, CDR2 SFDVKD. V gave up 7 bases and J gave up 6 bases, with 7 bases separating them. Here the CDR3 DNA reads TGTGCCACCAGCGCCGGGGATACGCAGTATTTT. Encoded protein: CATSAGDTQYF.

This clonotype was detected ten times or more. The V call is TRBV27, the J call TRBJ2-2, with D unresolved. Germline CDR1 reads MNHEY; CDR2 reads SMNVEV (reference sequence). The CDR3 loop spans 14 amino acids. Trimming cost V 8 bases and J 1 base, with 11 bases left between them. The CDR3 bases are TGTGCCAGCCGCCCTTCGTGGAACACCGGGGAGCTGTTTTTT. It is translated as CASRPSWNTGELFF.

The gene calls are TRBV28 and TRBJ2-3, with TRBD2 identical over 10 bases. From germline, CDR1 is MDHEN and CDR2 SYDVKM. The CDR3 consists of 17 residues. The V and J ends lost 4 bases and 3 bases, in that order; junction bases with no gene match: 10. In DNA, the CDR3 is TGTGCCAGCAGTTCAATTCTAGCGGGAGTCCGTACAGATACGCAGTATTTT. It yields the protein CASSSILAGVRTDTQYF.

This clonotype was counted at least ten times. The chain uses TRBV7-9 and TRBJ1-3; D gene uncertain. V shed 2 bases and J shed 0 bases, with 8 bases lying between them. Germline V CDR1 and CDR2: SEHNR, FQNEAQ (reference sequence). The CDR3 consists of 15 residues. Here the CDR3 DNA reads TGTGCCAGCAGCTTACTGACCAGCTCTGGAAACACCATATATTTT. Protein product: CASSLLTSSGNTIYF.

This clonotype was counted many times. The chain carries TRBV20-1 and TRBJ2-2; possible D gene TRBD1, 6 bases. The germline V and J ends were trimmed by 3 bases and 5 bases, with 16 bases remaining between them. Germline V gene sequence: CDR1 DFQATT, CDR2 SNEGSKA (reference sequence). The CDR3 has 15 residues. The CDR3 sequence: CSASEGEPRTGELFF. CDR3 sequence (DNA): TGCAGTGCTAGCGAGGGGGAGCCGAGGACCGGGGAGCTGTTTTTT.

This clonotype was recorded many times. The rearrangement links TRBV28 to TRBJ2-3; D remains unclear. CDR3 size: 12 residues. The V end lost 5 bases, the J end lost 6 bases, and 9 bases lay between the germline ends. CDR1 MDHEN and CDR2 SYDVKM come from the germline V gene. In DNA, the CDR3 is TGTGCCAGCAGTATCAACAGCGATACGCAGTATTTT. Translating it yields CASSINSDTQYF.

This clonotype has at least ten counts. The chain carries TRBV11-2 and TRBJ2-7; D may match TRBD1 or TRBD2 (5 bases each). The V end lost 3 bases, the J end lost 11 bases, and 17 bases lay between the germline ends. CDR3 length: 13 residues. Per germline, CDR1 SGHAT and CDR2 FQNNGV. The CDR3 nucleotides are TGTGCCAGCAGCTTTAATCGGCCGGGACCGAAGTACTTC. This encodes CASSFNRPGPKYF.